This T cell receptor beta chain was recovered during a study of T cells after posttransplantation cyclophosphamide (dated by TCRdb to 2016 to 2017). Regarding the study in general: Using TRB sequencing, the study followed how the T cell repertoire reconstituted after myeloablative bone marrow transplantation in which posttransplantation cyclophosphamide served as GVHD prophylaxis. Antigen receptor sequencing was done on samples from about 34 PTCy-treated patients and from some 15 related bone marrow donors of those patients. Blood from all 35 or so PTCy patients who had 1-year posttransplant specimens underwent TRB sequencing. TRB sequencing was also done on up to about 3 additional blood samples from 2 to 5.2 years after transplant in 3 patients, and on pretransplant blood from 4 patients. Because TRA and TRB clonality were tightly correlated in 9 or 10 samples, subsequent TCR analyses were focused on TRB only. Public TRB sequences were queried against a database of over 3,000 sequences associated with responses to pathogens, tumor antigens, self-antigens and alloantigens.

Peripheral blood samples were provided by related bone marrow donors on the day of marrow donation. Peripheral blood and bone marrow mononuclear cells were isolated by Ficoll-Hypaque density centrifugation and were cryopreserved. Genomic DNA was the input for TRB sequencing, which was run either with the immunoSEQ assay at survey resolution or with the hsTCRB kit. Regarding the original processing steps: The immunoSEQ software handled initial read processing, and the LymphoSeq R package was used for repertoire analyses. Clonality was computed as 1 minus normalized Shannon entropy; Gini coefficient was also calculated for each TRB dataset. To infer phenotypes in unsorted samples, TRB sequences from sorted subsets of the recipient or donor were mapped onto unsorted samples from the same recipient. The table comes from immuneACCESS by way of TCRdb, which keeps in-frame sequences with V and J called. Part of the clones is missing from these tables; in studies checked, under half for an unresolved V gene and the rest for unknown reasons. V, J and clone size derive from that table, while D and trimming were established from the DNA sequence. This sample holds around 50,000 clones; about 90% were observed only once. Jointly, the top ten make up around 3.2% of the sample.

In the germline V gene, CDR1 corresponds to KGHSH and CDR2 to LQKENI. Including cysteine and phenylalanine, the CDR3 has 15 amino acids. Of all the DNA, just the CDR3 is kept, 45 bases in frame from base 1. V is clipped by 2 bases and J by 1 base, and the sequence between their germline boundaries is 12 bases long. What the study reported, not specific to this receptor: The TRB repertoires of T cells infiltrating skin or the GI tract showed only limited overlap with the TRB repertoires found in blood. Across the 45 patients, TRB clonality was highly associated with recipient CMV seropositivity and CMV reactivation, and diversity with PTCy was similar to that in the CNI/methotrexate controls. Donor-recipient similarity was low at 1-2 months but increased during the first year, and donor CD8+ memory clones often dominated later blood repertoires.

Remarks on this clone: Its cognate antigen has yet to be identified. No much larger clone is present one base from it, and per-base qualities are unavailable.

Here the chain combines TRBV18 and TRBJ2-7, with TRBD2 perhaps the D gene, on 5 matching bases. Sequenced input: PBMCs. This receptor was taken from a woman aged 45-59 years in good health and a related stem cell transplant donor. The CDR3 region reads CASSPSGIPSYEQYF. The nucleotide sequence is TGTGCCAGCTCACCATCGGGGATACCGTCCTACGAGCAGTACTTC.